This is a list of T cell receptor beta chains from one sample in a study of cytomegalovirus exposure and HLA in healthy donors. Assay used: immunoSEQ multiplex PCR; TCRdb lists only in-frame clones, some missing. The data hold approximately 110,000 clones, with roughly 13% observed a single time. The sequenced sample consisted of PBMCs. The receptors here all came from a man between 40 and 49 years old in good health and CMV-seropositive. The CDR3 runs from the conserved cysteine through the conserved F or W. The D gene is left open where the match is weak. The listing skips clone size in some rows; elsewhere it reads once, few, many or a size class.

d_call: -
v_call: TRBV7-6
j_call: TRBJ1-1
clone_size: few
cdr3_nt: TGTGCCAGCAGCCCGGAGGGGAACACTGAAGCTTTCTTT
cdr3_aa: CASSPEGNTEAFF

d_call: TRBD1
v_call: TRBV19
j_call: TRBJ1-5
clone_size: few
cdr3_nt: TGTGCCAGTAGTCCCACAGGGGGCGATCAGCCCCAGCATTTT
cdr3_aa: CASSPTGGDQPQHF

d_call: TRBD1
v_call: TRBV29-1
j_call: TRBJ1-2
clone_size: few
cdr3_nt: TGCAGCGTACCCGACAGGGAGAACTATGGCTACACCTTC
cdr3_aa: CSVPDRENYGYTF

d_call: TRBD1
v_call: TRBV5-4
j_call: TRBJ2-7
clone_size: -
cdr3_nt: TGTGCCAGCAGCTCCCGGACAGGGTCCTCCTACGAGCAGTACTTC
cdr3_aa: CASSSRTGSSYEQYF

d_call: TRBD1
v_call: TRBV27
j_call: TRBJ1-2
clone_size: -
cdr3_nt: TGTGCCAGCAGACTTTGGACAGGGGAAGGCTACACCTTC
cdr3_aa: CASRLWTGEGYTF

d_call: TRBD2
v_call: TRBV5-6
j_call: TRBJ2-5
clone_size: -
cdr3_nt: TGTGCCAGCAGCTTGGAAGGCGGGGGACTCGGGGAGACCCAGTACTTC
cdr3_aa: CASSLEGGGLGETQYF

d_call: -
v_call: TRBV10-2
j_call: TRBJ2-7
clone_size: -
cdr3_nt: TGCGCCAGCAGCCTAGCGACCTACGAGCAGTACTTC
cdr3_aa: CASSLATYEQYF

d_call: TRBD1
v_call: TRBV19
j_call: TRBJ1-1
clone_size: few
cdr3_nt: TGTGCCAGTAGAACAGGGGGGGAAGCTTTCTTT
cdr3_aa: CASRTGGEAFF

d_call: TRBD1
v_call: TRBV23-1
j_call: TRBJ2-7
clone_size: few
cdr3_nt: TGCGCCAGCAGTACGAGACAGGGGGTCTACGAGCAGTACTTC
cdr3_aa: CASSTRQGVYEQYF

d_call: TRBD1
v_call: TRBV5-4
j_call: TRBJ1-3
clone_size: -
cdr3_nt: TGTGCCAGCAGAGCGACAGGGGGGGCGGACACCATATATTTT
cdr3_aa: CASRATGGADTIYF

d_call: TRBD2
v_call: TRBV5-1
j_call: TRBJ2-3
clone_size: few
cdr3_nt: TGCGCCAGCACTTTAGCGGGAGGGGCCACAGATACGCAGTATTTT
cdr3_aa: CASTLAGGATDTQYF

d_call: TRBD1
v_call: TRBV19
j_call: TRBJ2-1
clone_size: -
cdr3_nt: TGTGCCAGTAGTATATCCGCCAGGGGGCTGAATGAGCAGTTCTTC
cdr3_aa: CASSISARGLNEQFF

d_call: TRBD1
v_call: TRBV5-4
j_call: TRBJ2-7
clone_size: -
cdr3_nt: TGTGCCAGCAGCTTCACGGGACAGGGCTACGAGCAGTACTTC
cdr3_aa: CASSFTGQGYEQYF

d_call: -
v_call: TRBV11-3
j_call: TRBJ2-3
clone_size: few
cdr3_nt: TGTGCCAGCAGTCATAGCGCCGTGGCAGATACGCAGTATTTT
cdr3_aa: CASSHSAVADTQYF

d_call: -
v_call: TRBV6-1
j_call: TRBJ2-7
clone_size: -
cdr3_nt: TGTGCCAGCAGTGAAGCGCTGGGGCAGCCCGGGTCGGCCTACGAGCAGTACTTC
cdr3_aa: CASSEALGQPGSAYEQYF

d_call: TRBD1
v_call: TRBV28
j_call: TRBJ1-1
clone_size: few
cdr3_nt: TGTGCCAGCAGACTGACAGGGCATACTGAAGCTTTCTTT
cdr3_aa: CASRLTGHTEAFF

d_call: -
v_call: TRBV25-1
j_call: TRBJ1-1
clone_size: few
cdr3_nt: TGTGCCAGCAGTGAATACAGGTCTGAAGCTTTCTTT
cdr3_aa: CASSEYRSEAFF

d_call: TRBD2
v_call: TRBV19
j_call: TRBJ2-7
clone_size: -
cdr3_nt: TGTGCCAGTAGTATGATAGCGCTAGCGGGACTATACGAGCAGTACTTC
cdr3_aa: CASSMIALAGLYEQYF

d_call: TRBD2
v_call: TRBV7-9
j_call: TRBJ2-5
clone_size: -
cdr3_nt: TGTGCCAGCAGATATAGCGGGATACAAGAGACCCAGTACTTC
cdr3_aa: CASRYSGIQETQYF

d_call: -
v_call: TRBV29-1
j_call: TRBJ2-5
clone_size: -
cdr3_nt: TGCAGCGTTGGGACACTGGTTGAGACCCAGTACTTC
cdr3_aa: CSVGTLVETQYF

d_call: -
v_call: TRBV5-1
j_call: TRBJ2-3
clone_size: few
cdr3_nt: TGCGCCAGCAGCACCGCGTATTGGACAGAGGATACGCAGTATTTT
cdr3_aa: CASSTAYWTEDTQYF

d_call: TRBD1
v_call: TRBV6-6
j_call: TRBJ1-5
clone_size: -
cdr3_nt: TGTGCCAGCAGTTCGCGACAGGGCGGTCAGCCCCAGCATTTT
cdr3_aa: CASSSRQGGQPQHF

d_call: -
v_call: TRBV5-1
j_call: TRBJ2-5
clone_size: few
cdr3_nt: TGCGCCAGCAGCTTACAGGGTGCACAAGAGACCCAGTACTTC
cdr3_aa: CASSLQGAQETQYF

d_call: TRBD2
v_call: TRBV10-3
j_call: TRBJ2-7
clone_size: -
cdr3_nt: TGTGCCATCAGTGGAGCGGGGAGCGGAATTTACGAGCAGTACTTC
cdr3_aa: CAISGAGSGIYEQYF

d_call: -
v_call: TRBV7-2
j_call: TRBJ1-1
clone_size: few
cdr3_nt: TGTGCCAGCAGCCGCGGGGGGACCGCTAACACTGAAGCTTTCTTT
cdr3_aa: CASSRGGTANTEAFF

d_call: -
v_call: TRBV9
j_call: TRBJ2-6
clone_size: few
cdr3_nt: TGTGCCAGCAGCTTGCTTGGGGGGATTCCCCCCGGGGCCAACGTCCTGACTTTC
cdr3_aa: CASSLLGGIPPGANVLTF

d_call: TRBD1
v_call: TRBV2
j_call: TRBJ1-2
clone_size: -
cdr3_nt: TGTGCCAGCAGTAAAGAAAGGACAGGGGAGGATGGCTACACCTTC
cdr3_aa: CASSKERTGEDGYTF

d_call: TRBD1
v_call: TRBV14
j_call: TRBJ2-5
clone_size: few
cdr3_nt: TGTGCCAGCAGCAGGGGGCCCGGGACAGGGTATCAAGAGACCCAGTACTTC
cdr3_aa: CASSRGPGTGYQETQYF

d_call: TRBD1
v_call: TRBV6-5
j_call: TRBJ2-7
clone_size: -
cdr3_nt: TGTGCCAGCAGTGACTCCGGGACAGGGGTCTACGAGCAGTACTTC
cdr3_aa: CASSDSGTGVYEQYF

d_call: -
v_call: TRBV25-1
j_call: TRBJ2-5
clone_size: -
cdr3_nt: TGTGCCAGCAGTGACCCAGGGTTTTCAGAGACCCAGTACTTC
cdr3_aa: CASSDPGFSETQYF

d_call: -
v_call: TRBV4-2
j_call: TRBJ2-7
clone_size: many
cdr3_nt: TGTGCCAGCAGCCAAGAGAGGGTCCGGGACGAGCAGTACTTC
cdr3_aa: CASSQERVRDEQYF

d_call: -
v_call: TRBV6-5
j_call: TRBJ1-2
clone_size: -
cdr3_nt: TGTGCCAGCAGCCCCCTTGAGGTCTATGGCTACACCTTC
cdr3_aa: CASSPLEVYGYTF

d_call: TRBD1
v_call: TRBV6-5
j_call: TRBJ1-3
clone_size: few
cdr3_nt: TGTGCCAGCAGTAGAGACAGGGAGGGAAACACCATATATTTT
cdr3_aa: CASSRDREGNTIYF

d_call: -
v_call: TRBV29-1
j_call: TRBJ2-7
clone_size: -
cdr3_nt: TGCAGCGTTGCCCGGGATGGGGAGCAGTACTTC
cdr3_aa: CSVARDGEQYF

d_call: -
v_call: TRBV9
j_call: TRBJ2-1
clone_size: -
cdr3_nt: TGTGCCAGCAGCTCAATGGGAACTAGCAATGAGCAGTTCTTC
cdr3_aa: CASSSMGTSNEQFF

d_call: -
v_call: TRBV9
j_call: TRBJ2-1
clone_size: -
cdr3_nt: TGTGCCAGCAGCGCAACTAGTTTACACAATGAGCAGTTCTTC
cdr3_aa: CASSATSLHNEQFF

d_call: TRBD2
v_call: TRBV9
j_call: TRBJ2-3
clone_size: few
cdr3_nt: TGTGCCAGCGGATGGAGCGGGGCGACAGATACGCAGTATTTT
cdr3_aa: CASGWSGATDTQYF